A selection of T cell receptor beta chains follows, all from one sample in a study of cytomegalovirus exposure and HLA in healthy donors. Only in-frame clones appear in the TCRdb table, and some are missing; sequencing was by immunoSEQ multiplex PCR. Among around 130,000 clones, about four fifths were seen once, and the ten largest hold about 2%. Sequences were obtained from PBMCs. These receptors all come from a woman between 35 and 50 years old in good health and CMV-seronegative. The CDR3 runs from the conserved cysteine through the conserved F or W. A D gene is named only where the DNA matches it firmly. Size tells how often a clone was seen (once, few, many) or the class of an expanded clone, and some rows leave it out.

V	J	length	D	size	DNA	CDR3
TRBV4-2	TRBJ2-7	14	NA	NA	TGTGCCAGCAGCCAAGAGCCTAGCCCCTACGAGCAGTACTTC	CASSQEPSPYEQYF
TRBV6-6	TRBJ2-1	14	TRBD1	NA	TGTGCCAGCAGTTGGACAGGGACCCAAAATGAGCAGTTCTTC	CASSWTGTQNEQFF
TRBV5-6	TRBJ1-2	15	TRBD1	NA	TGTGCCAGCAGCTCCTACAGGGGGAAGGACTATGGCTACACCTTC	CASSSYRGKDYGYTF
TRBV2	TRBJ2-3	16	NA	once	TGTGCCAGCAGGCCGACAAGGACTGGGAACACAGATACGCAGTATTTT	CASRPTRTGNTDTQYF
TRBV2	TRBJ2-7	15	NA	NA	TGTGCCAGCCACCTCGATGGGGACACAGACTACGAGCAGTACTTC	CASHLDGDTDYEQYF
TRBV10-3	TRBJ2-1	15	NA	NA	TGTGCCATCAGTGAGGCTAGCCCCGCCGCTATTGAGCAGTTCTTC	CAISEASPAAIEQFF
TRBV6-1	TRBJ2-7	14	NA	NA	TGTGCCAGCGGGTTTGGACTGAGCTCCTACGAGCAGTACTTC	CASGFGLSSYEQYF
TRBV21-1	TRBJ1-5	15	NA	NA	TGTGCCAGCAGCAAAGAGGAGGGCGGCGGGCAGCCCCAGCATTTT	CASSKEEGGGQPQHF
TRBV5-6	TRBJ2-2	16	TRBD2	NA	TGTGCCAGCAGCTTGATTTCAGCGGGAGGGGCCGGGGAGCTGTTTTTT	CASSLISAGGAGELFF
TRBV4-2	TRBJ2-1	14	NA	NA	TGTGCCAGCAGCCAAGGTGGGGAGGCTAGCGTTAAGTTCTTC	CASSQGGEASVKFF
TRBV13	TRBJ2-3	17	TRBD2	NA	TGTGCCAGCAGCTTAGGGGGACTAGCGGGAGGGTCGGATACGCAGTATTTT	CASSLGGLAGGSDTQYF
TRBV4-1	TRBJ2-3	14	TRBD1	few	TGCGCCAGCAGCCAAGAGGGGACAGGGAGTACGCAGTATTTT	CASSQEGTGSTQYF
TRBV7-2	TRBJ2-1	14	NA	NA	TGTGCCAGCAGCTTACCAGGGACCTACAATGAGCAGTTCTTC	CASSLPGTYNEQFF
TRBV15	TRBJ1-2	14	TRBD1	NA	TGTGCCACCAGCAGAGATCAGGCAGGGGGCGGCTACACCTTC	CATSRDQAGGGYTF
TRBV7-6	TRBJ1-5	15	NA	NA	TGTGCCAGCAGCTTGTACGAGGGGGACAATCAGCCCCAGCATTTT	CASSLYEGDNQPQHF
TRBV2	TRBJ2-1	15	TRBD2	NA	TGTGCCAGCACTTCCGGGACTAGCCATTACAATGAGCAGTTCTTC	CASTSGTSHYNEQFF
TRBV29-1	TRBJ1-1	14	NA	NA	TGCAGCGTTGAAGATCTGCTTGTCGGGGGGAAAGCTTTCTTT	CSVEDLLVGGKAFF
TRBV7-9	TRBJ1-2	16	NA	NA	TGTGCCAGCAGCTTAGGTACGGTGAGCCTAATCTATGGCTACACCTTC	CASSLGTVSLIYGYTF
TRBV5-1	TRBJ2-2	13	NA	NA	TGCGCCAGCAGTGAGGATAACACCGGGGAGCTGTTTTTT	CASSEDNTGELFF
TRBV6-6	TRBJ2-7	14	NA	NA	TGTGCCAGCAGTCTTAGAACAGGTGACTACGAGCAGTACTTC	CASSLRTGDYEQYF
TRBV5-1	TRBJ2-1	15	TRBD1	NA	TGCGCCAGCAGGAGCCCGGGACAGGGTTCCGGTGAGCAGTTCTTC	CASRSPGQGSGEQFF
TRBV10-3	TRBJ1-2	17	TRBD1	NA	TGTGCCATCAGTGCCGGGACAGGGGGCGTTAAGGCCTATGGCTACACCTTC	CAISAGTGGVKAYGYTF
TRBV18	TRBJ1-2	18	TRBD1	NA	TGTGCCAGCTCGCCAACCCCGGGACAGGGCTTCCTTAACTATGGCTACACCTTC	CASSPTPGQGFLNYGYTF
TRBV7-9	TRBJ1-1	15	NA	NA	TGTTCCAGCAGCTCCTGGCGGGTAGCGAACACTGAAGCTTTCTTT	CSSSSWRVANTEAFF
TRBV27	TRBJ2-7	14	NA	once	TGTGCCAGCAGTTTGGCCCTCCATAGGGGCGAGCAGTACTTC	CASSLALHRGEQYF
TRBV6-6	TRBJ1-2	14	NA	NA	TGTGCCAGCAGTCCTGCGACAGGCTCCTATGGCTACACCTTC	CASSPATGSYGYTF
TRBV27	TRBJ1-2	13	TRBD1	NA	TGTGCCAGCAGAGCGACAGGGGGAGGCGGCTACACCTTC	CASRATGGGGYTF
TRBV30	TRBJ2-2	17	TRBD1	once	TGTGCCTGGAGTGCGAGTTGGGGACAGGGAAGATCCGGGGAGCTGTTTTTT	CAWSASWGQGRSGELFF
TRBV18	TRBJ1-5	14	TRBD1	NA	TGTGCCAGCTCACCACCCCAGGGGGGACAGCCCCAGCATTTT	CASSPPQGGQPQHF
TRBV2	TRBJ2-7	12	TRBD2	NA	TGCCGTAGCGGGGCAGACACCTACGAGCAGTACTTC	CRSGADTYEQYF
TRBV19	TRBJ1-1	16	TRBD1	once	TGTGCCAGTAGTATGTTTACGGGACAGGGGGCCACTGAAGCTTTCTTT	CASSMFTGQGATEAFF
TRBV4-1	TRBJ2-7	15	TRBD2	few	TGCGCCAGCAGCCTCGGACTAGGGAGCTCCTACGAGCAGTACTTC	CASSLGLGSSYEQYF
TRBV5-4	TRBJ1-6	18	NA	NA	TGTGCCAGCAGCGGGTACAGTGAGGGGGGGTCCTATAATTCACCCCTCCACTTT	CASSGYSEGGSYNSPLHF
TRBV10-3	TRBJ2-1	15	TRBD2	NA	TGTGCCATCAGTTTAGCGGGGAGCTCCTACAATGAGCAGTTCTTC	CAISLAGSSYNEQFF
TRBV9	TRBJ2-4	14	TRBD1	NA	TGTGCCAGCAGCGTAGCTGGACAGGGGAACATTCAGTACTTC	CASSVAGQGNIQYF
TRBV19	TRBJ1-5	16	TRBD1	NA	TGTGCCAGTATAGGCGCAGGGGGATGGGGCAATCAGCCCCAGCATTTT	CASIGAGGWGNQPQHF
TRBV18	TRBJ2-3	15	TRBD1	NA	TGTGCCAGCTCACTGGCGACAGGGTCGACAGATACGCAGTATTTT	CASSLATGSTDTQYF
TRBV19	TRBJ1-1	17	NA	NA	TGTGCCAGTAGTCATTTCAGAGAGGCCGGCTGGGGCACTGAAACTTTCTTT	CASSHFREAGWGTETFF
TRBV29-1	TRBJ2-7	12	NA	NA	TGCAGCGTTGGGAGTTTTCTTGACGAGCAGTACTTC	CSVGSFLDEQYF
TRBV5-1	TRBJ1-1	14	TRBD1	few	TGCGCCAGCAATCCCCGGACAGGGACTGCCGAAGCTTTCTTT	CASNPRTGTAEAFF
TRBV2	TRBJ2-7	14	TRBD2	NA	TGTGCCACCGAACCGGCGGGAGTTACCTACGAGCAGTACTTC	CATEPAGVTYEQYF
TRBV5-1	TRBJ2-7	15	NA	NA	TGCGCCAGCAGCCCTTCAGGACAGAACCTCTACGAGCAGTACTTC	CASSPSGQNLYEQYF
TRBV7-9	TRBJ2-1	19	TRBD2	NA	TGTGCCAGCAGCTTAGTATCTAGCGGGGGGCTCTCCGGCTACAATGAGCAGTTCTTC	CASSLVSSGGLSGYNEQFF
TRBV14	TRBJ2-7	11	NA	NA	TGTGCCAGCAGCCCCGGAGGGTCGCAGTACTTC	CASSPGGSQYF
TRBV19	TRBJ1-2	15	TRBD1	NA	TGTGCCAGTAGTGACCCCGGGACAGGGGGTCTTGGCTACACCTTC	CASSDPGTGGLGYTF
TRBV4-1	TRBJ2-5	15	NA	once	TGCGCCAGCAGCCAATTGTCAAGCGGGCAAGAGACCCAGTACTTC	CASSQLSSGQETQYF
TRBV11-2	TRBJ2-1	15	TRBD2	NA	TGTGCCAGCAGCGCGAGCGGGAGCTCCTACAATGAGCAGTTCTTC	CASSASGSSYNEQFF
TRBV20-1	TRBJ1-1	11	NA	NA	TGCAGTGCTAGATTTCTTCGGGGGGCTTTCTTT	CSARFLRGAFF
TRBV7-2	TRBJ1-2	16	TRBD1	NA	TGTGCCAGCAGCTTAGAATGGACAGGGGGCGGCTATGGCTACACCTTC	CASSLEWTGGGYGYTF
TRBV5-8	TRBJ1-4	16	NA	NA	TGTGCCAGCAGCTTGGGCGGGGGCTCAACTAATGAAAAACTGTTTTTT	CASSLGGGSTNEKLFF
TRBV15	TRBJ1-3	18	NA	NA	TGTGCCACCAGCAGAGATAGAGTTCAGGGAGGGTCTGGAAACACCATATATTTT	CATSRDRVQGGSGNTIYF
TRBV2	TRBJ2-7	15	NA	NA	TGTGCCAGCAGGTCAACGAATCAGGGCTCCTACGAGCAGTACTTC	CASRSTNQGSYEQYF
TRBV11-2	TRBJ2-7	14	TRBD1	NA	TGTGCCAGCAGCTTAGGGGACAGTTACTACGAGCAGTACTTC	CASSLGDSYYEQYF
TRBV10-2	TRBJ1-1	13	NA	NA	TGCGCCAGCAGTCTGCAGGGCAACACTGAAGCTTTCTTT	CASSLQGNTEAFF
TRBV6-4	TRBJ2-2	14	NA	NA	TGTGCCAGCAGTGCGAGATCTAGCGTCGGGGAGCTGTTTTTT	CASSARSSVGELFF
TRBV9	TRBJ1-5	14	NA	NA	TGTGCCAGCAGCGCGGGGGACGCCAATCAGCCCCAGCATTTT	CASSAGDANQPQHF
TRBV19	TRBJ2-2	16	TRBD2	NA	TGTGCCACCCACGGGGAGCGGGGATACAACACCGGGGAGCTGTTTTTT	CATHGERGYNTGELFF